These 7 T cell receptor beta chains share one sample of origin, sequenced in a study of cytomegalovirus exposure and HLA in healthy donors. PCR involved 60 Vbeta and 13 Jbeta primers. The table came from immunoSEQ multiplex PCR; TCRdb's copy has only in-frame clones and leaves some out. The table includes around 170,000 clones, around 80% detected once. The sequenced sample was PBMCs. Receptors were obtained from a man in his forties or fifties in good health and CMV-seronegative.

This clone was counted a single time. The chain couples TRBV7-9 to TRBJ1-2; the D is unclear. The CDR3 loop spans 14 amino acids. CDR1 SEHNR and CDR2 FQNEAQ come from the germline V gene (reference sequence). V lost 2 bases and J 0 bases, leaving 7 bases between the germline ends. This CDR3 is CASSLTGPNYGYTF. The CDR3 coding sequence is TGTGCCAGCAGCTTAACTGGGCCTAACTATGGCTACACCTTC.

The chain combines TRBV4-1 with TRBJ2-7; TRBD2 agrees at 9 bases. The V gene end was trimmed by 2 bases and the J gene end by 2 bases; junction bases not matched to a gene: 4. Per the germline V gene, CDR1 is MGHRA and CDR2 is YSYEKL. This CDR3 has 15 amino acids. The CDR3 region is CASSQLAGKAYEQYF. The CDR3 region has the DNA TGCGCCAGCAGCCAACTAGCGGGAAAGGCCTACGAGCAGTACTTC.

The chain has TRBV2 and TRBJ2-5; no firm D call. Per the germline V gene, CDR1 is SNHLY and CDR2 is FYNNEI. Trimming cost V 3 bases and J 4 bases, with 9 bases left between them. The CDR3 totals 13 residues. The CDR3 coding sequence is TGTGCCAGCAGTGACACTGTTGGAGAGACCCAGTACTTC. This translates into CASSDTVGETQYF.

The V call is TRBV6-4, the J call TRBJ2-2; D might be TRBD1 (6 bases). The CDR3 length is 16 residues. V was clipped by 4 bases and J by 0 bases, with 12 bases between them. Germline V gives CDR1 MRHNA, CDR2 SNTAGT. The CDR3 is CASSAQGTPNTGELFF. CDR3 in DNA: TGTGCCAGCAGTGCACAGGGAACCCCGAACACCGGGGAGCTGTTTTTT.

This chain uses TRBV9 with TRBJ1-1, with 7 nucleotides matching TRBD1. CDR3 length: 14 residues. Germline V gene lookup returns CDR1 SGDLS and CDR2 YYNGEE. The ends lost 3 bases at V and 2 bases at J; junction bases unmatched: 4. The chain's CDR3 is CASSEGQINTEAFF. CDR3 sequence (DNA): TGTGCCAGCAGCGAGGGACAGATAAACACTGAAGCTTTCTTT.

J is TRBJ1-5 and V is TRBV28, with D perhaps TRBD1 (6 bases). Trimming stripped 5 bases from V and 2 bases from J, with 13 bases between. Germline CDR1 and CDR2: MDHEN and SYDVKM. This CDR3 region has 15 residues. Here the CDR3 DNA reads TGTGCCAGCAGTCTTACAGGGATAGGCAATCAGCCCCAGCATTTT. It encodes CASSLTGIGNQPQHF.

The chain combines TRBV9 with TRBJ1-4; D perhaps matches TRBD1 (6 bases). Per the germline V gene, CDR1 is SGDLS and CDR2 is YYNGEE. Trimming removed 3 bases at V and 7 bases at J, with 19 bases between. This CDR3 contains 16 residues. The DNA of the CDR3 is TGTGCCAGCAGCGGCCGTACAGGGTCCAGCCGTGAAAAACTGTTTTTT. Translating gives CASSGRTGSSREKLFF.